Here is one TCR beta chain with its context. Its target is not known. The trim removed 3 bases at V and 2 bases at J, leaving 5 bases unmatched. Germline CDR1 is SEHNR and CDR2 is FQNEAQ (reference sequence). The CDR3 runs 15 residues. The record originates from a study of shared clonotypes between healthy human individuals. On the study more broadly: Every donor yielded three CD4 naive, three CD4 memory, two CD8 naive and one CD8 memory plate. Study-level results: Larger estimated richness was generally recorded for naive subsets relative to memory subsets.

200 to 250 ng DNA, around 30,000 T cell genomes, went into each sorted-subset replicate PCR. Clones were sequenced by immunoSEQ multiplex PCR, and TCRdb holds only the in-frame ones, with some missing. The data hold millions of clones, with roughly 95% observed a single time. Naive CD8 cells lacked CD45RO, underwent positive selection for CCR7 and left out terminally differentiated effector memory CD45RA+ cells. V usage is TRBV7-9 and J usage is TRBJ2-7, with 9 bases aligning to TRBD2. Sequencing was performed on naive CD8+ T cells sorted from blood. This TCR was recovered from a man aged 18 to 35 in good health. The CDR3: CASSFTLAGTYEQYF. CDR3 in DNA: TGTGCCAGCAGCTTCACTCTAGCGGGAACCTACGAGCAGTACTTC.